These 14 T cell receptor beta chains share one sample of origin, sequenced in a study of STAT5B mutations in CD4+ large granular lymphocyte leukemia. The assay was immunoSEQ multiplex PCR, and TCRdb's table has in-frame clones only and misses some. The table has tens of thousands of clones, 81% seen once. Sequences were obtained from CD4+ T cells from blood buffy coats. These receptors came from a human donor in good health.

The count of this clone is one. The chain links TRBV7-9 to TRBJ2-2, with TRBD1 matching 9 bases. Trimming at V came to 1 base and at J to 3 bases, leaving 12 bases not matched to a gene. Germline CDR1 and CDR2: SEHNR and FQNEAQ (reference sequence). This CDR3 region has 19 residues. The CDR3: CASSLDKRYRGRDTGELFF. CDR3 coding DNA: TGTGCCAGCAGCTTAGACAAGCGGTACAGGGGGCGTGACACCGGGGAGCTGTTTTTT.

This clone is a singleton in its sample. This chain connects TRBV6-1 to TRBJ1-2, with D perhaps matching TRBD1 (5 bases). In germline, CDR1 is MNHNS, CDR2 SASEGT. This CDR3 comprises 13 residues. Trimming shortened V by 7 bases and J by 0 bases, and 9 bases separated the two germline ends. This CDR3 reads CASMPTANYGYTF. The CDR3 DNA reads TGTGCCAGCATGCCGACAGCTAACTATGGCTACACCTTC.

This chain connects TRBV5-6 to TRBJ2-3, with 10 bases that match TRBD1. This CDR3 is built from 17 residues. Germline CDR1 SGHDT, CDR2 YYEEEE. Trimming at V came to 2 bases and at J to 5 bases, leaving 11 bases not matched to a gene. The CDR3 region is CASSFWTGGSNLDTQYF. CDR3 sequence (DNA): TGTGCCAGCAGCTTTTGGACAGGGGGTTCTAACCTAGATACGCAGTATTTT.

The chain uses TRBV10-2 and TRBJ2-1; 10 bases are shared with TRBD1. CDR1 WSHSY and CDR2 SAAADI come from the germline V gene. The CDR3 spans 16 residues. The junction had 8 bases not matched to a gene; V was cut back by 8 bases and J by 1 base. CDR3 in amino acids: CASGGAGQGSYNEQFF. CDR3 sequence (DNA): TGCGCCAGCGGGGGGGCGGGACAGGGGTCCTACAATGAGCAGTTCTTC.

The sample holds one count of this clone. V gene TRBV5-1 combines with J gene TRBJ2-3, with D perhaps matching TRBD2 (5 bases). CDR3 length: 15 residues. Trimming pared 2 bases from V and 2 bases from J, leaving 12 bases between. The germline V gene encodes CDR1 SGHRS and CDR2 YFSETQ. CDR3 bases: TGCGCCAGCAGCTTAGCTAGCCAGCTCACAGATACGCAGTATTTT. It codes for CASSLASQLTDTQYF.

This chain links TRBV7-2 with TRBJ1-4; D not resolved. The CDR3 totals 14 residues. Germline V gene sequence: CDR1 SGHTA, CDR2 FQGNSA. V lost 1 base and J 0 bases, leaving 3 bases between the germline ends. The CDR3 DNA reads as TGTGCCAGCAGCTTAGGTCCAACTAATGAAAAACTGTTTTTT. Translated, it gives CASSLGPTNEKLFF.

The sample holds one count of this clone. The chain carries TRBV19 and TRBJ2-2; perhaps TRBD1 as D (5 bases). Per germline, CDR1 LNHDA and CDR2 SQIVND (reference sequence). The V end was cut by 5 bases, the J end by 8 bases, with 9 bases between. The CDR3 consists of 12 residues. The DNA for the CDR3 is TGTGCCAGTAGTGCTCCAGGGGGGGAGCTGTTTTTT. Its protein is CASSAPGGELFF.

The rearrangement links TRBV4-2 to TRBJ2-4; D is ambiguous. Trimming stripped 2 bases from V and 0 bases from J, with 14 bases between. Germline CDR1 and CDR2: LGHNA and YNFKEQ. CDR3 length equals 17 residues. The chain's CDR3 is CASSQSLGSRAKNIQYF. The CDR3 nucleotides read TGTGCCAGCAGCCAAAGCCTAGGGTCCCGAGCCAAAAACATTCAGTACTTC.

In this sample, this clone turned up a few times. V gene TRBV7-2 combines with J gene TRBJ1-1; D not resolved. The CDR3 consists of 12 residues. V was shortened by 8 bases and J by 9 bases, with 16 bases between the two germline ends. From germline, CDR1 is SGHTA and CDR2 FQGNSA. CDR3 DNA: TGTGCCAGCCGGGAGGACCTTAACCAAGCTTTCTTT. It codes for CASREDLNQAFF.

The chain's CDR3 is CASSSPGTRGEKLFF. The CDR3 DNA reads as TGTGCCAGCAGCTCCCCGGGGACTAGGGGTGAAAAACTGTTTTTT. V is TRBV28 and J is TRBJ1-4, with a tentative D call TRBD1 (5 bases). Germline values: CDR1 MDHEN, CDR2 SYDVKM. V was cut by 6 bases and J by 7 bases, with 18 bases left in between. This CDR3 has 15 residues.

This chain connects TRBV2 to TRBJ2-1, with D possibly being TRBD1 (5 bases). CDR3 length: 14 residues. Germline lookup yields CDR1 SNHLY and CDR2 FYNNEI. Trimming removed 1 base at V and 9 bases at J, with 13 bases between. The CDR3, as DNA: TGTGCCAGCAGTGAAGGCATTGTAGGGGTTGAGCAGTTCTTC. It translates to CASSEGIVGVEQFF.

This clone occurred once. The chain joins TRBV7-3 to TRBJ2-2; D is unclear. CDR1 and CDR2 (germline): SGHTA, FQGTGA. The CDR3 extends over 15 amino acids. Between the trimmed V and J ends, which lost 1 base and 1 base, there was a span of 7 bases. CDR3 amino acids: CASSLNRGNTGELFF. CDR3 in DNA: TGTGCCAGCAGCTTAAATCGTGGGAACACCGGGGAGCTGTTTTTT.

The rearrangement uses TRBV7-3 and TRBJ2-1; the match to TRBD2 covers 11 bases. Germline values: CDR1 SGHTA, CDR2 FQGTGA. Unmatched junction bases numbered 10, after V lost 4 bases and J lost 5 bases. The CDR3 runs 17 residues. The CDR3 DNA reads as TGTGCCAGCAGCTCTTTCCCCGGGACTAGCGGTGACAATGAGCAGTTCTTC. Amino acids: CASSSFPGTSGDNEQFF.

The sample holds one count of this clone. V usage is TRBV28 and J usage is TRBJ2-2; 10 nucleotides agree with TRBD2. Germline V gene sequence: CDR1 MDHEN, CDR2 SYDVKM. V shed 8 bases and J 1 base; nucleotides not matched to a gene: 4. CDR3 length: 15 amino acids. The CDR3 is CASGIAGGNTGELFF. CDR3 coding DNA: TGTGCCAGCGGAATAGCGGGGGGGAACACCGGGGAGCTGTTTTTT.